The 25 T cell receptor beta chains given below trace back to one sample, sequenced in a study of cytomegalovirus exposure and HLA in healthy donors. The repertoire was sequenced with immunoSEQ multiplex PCR; TCRdb's copy has only in-frame clones and lacks some. Among about 140,000 clones listed, approximately 91% were seen once. What was sequenced was PBMCs. These receptors came from a man aged 18 to 29 in good health and CMV-seronegative.

The J gene is TRBJ2-2, the V gene TRBV10-1; D might be TRBD2 (6 bases). This CDR3 comprises 13 residues. In germline, CDR1 is WNHNN, CDR2 SYGVQD (reference sequence). V lost 3 bases, J lost 7 bases, and 9 bases lay in between. In DNA, the CDR3 is TGCGCCAGCAGTGAAGGCGGGAACGGGGAGCTGTTTTTT. Amino acids: CASSEGGNGELFF.

The rearrangement joins TRBV9 to TRBJ2-3; D remains unclear. V lost 2 bases, J lost 1 base, and 11 bases lay in between. Germline V lookup: CDR1 SGDLS, CDR2 YYNGEE. The CDR3 contains 15 residues. CDR3 sequence (DNA): TGTGCCAGCAGCGTTCAAGTAACGGGCACAGATACGCAGTATTTT. This translates into CASSVQVTGTDTQYF.

The rearrangement uses TRBV14 and TRBJ2-2; 15 nucleotides line up with TRBD2. Germline lookup yields CDR1 SGHDN and CDR2 FVKESK. V shed 1 base, J shed 6 bases, and the junction held 9 bases outside the gene matches. This CDR3 region has 19 residues. The CDR3 bases are TGTGCCAGCAGCCAAGGCCGGACTAGCGGGAGGGCTACGGCCGGGGAGCTGTTTTTT. Protein sequence: CASSQGRTSGRATAGELFF.

The chain employs TRBV5-1 and TRBJ2-7, with 8 bases that match TRBD2. Germline values: CDR1 SGHRS, CDR2 YFSETQ. This CDR3 has 14 amino acids. V shed 2 bases, J shed 4 bases, and the junction held 5 bases outside the gene matches. Here the CDR3 DNA reads TGCGCCAGCAGCTTAAACGCGGGGGGATACGAGCAGTACGTC. Amino acids: CASSLNAGGYEQYV.

The CDR3 nucleotides are TGTGCCAGCAGCTCCGAGTATGACACTGAAGCTTTCTTT. Amino acids: CASSSEYDTEAFF. The chain joins TRBV7-9 to TRBJ1-1, with D hard to call. Germline V gene data show CDR1 as SEHNR and CDR2 as FQNEAQ (reference sequence). Between the trimmed V and J ends, which lost 4 bases and 3 bases, there was a span of 9 bases. The CDR3 has 13 amino acids.

The V gene is TRBV7-9, the J gene TRBJ1-4, with 7 bases that match TRBD1. V shed 5 bases, J shed 4 bases, and the junction held 7 bases outside the gene matches. Germline lookup yields CDR1 SEHNR and CDR2 FQNEAQ (reference sequence). This CDR3 has 15 amino acids. CDR3 residues: CASSPKQGNNEKLFF. The DNA for the CDR3 is TGTGCCAGCAGCCCTAAACAGGGGAATAATGAAAAACTGTTTTTT.

The chain is built from TRBV29-1 and TRBJ1-2; 7 bases agree with TRBD1. The germline gives CDR1 SQVTM, CDR2 ANQGSEA. This CDR3 contains 14 residues. Trimming took 6 bases from V and 0 from J; bases not matched to a gene: 7. The CDR3 region is CSVQDRESNYGYTF. The CDR3 coding sequence is TGCAGCGTCCAAGACAGGGAATCTAACTATGGCTACACCTTC. The whole variable domain, remainder taken from reference TRBV29-1 and TRBJ1-2, is SAVISQKPSRDICQRGTSLTIQCQVDSQVTMMFWYRQQPGQSLTLIATANQGSEATYESGFVIDKFPISRPNLTFSTLTVSNMSPEDSSIYLCSVQDRESNYGYTFGSGTRLTVV.

The chain combines TRBV9 with TRBJ2-1; 14 bases are a match to TRBD2. Losses at the gene ends were 4 bases for V and 13 bases for J; bases not matched to a gene: 19. The germline CDR1 and CDR2 sequences are SGDLS and YYNGEE. The CDR3 runs 18 residues. CDR3 region: CASSSPRQPLGLAGGQFF. CDR3 in DNA: TGTGCCAGCAGCTCCCCTCGACAGCCCCTCGGACTAGCGGGAGGACAGTTCTTC.

The chain combines TRBV11-2 with TRBJ2-4; 9 positions match TRBD2. This CDR3 spans 17 amino acids. CDR1 SGHAT and CDR2 FQNNGV come from the germline V gene. J was trimmed by 2 bases and V by 3 bases; bases with no gene match: 8. In nucleotides, the CDR3 is TGTGCCAGCAGCTTGGCGGGACTAGCTGGGTCCAAAAACATTCAGTACTTC. Its translation is CASSLAGLAGSKNIQYF.

The chain carries TRBV11-2 and TRBJ2-7, with a possible D match to TRBD2 (6 bases). The CDR3 has 12 amino acids. Trimming removed 7 bases from V and 7 bases from J, with 14 bases in between. Germline V gene lookup returns CDR1 SGHAT and CDR2 FQNNGV. The CDR3 loop is CASTRRGEEQYF. CDR3 DNA sequence: TGTGCCAGCACCCGGAGGGGAGAAGAGCAGTACTTC.

This clone has a handful of counts. The V call is TRBV19, the J call TRBJ2-3, with D perhaps TRBD1 (5 bases). V was cut by 6 bases and J by 1 base, with 8 bases left in between. CDR1 LNHDA and CDR2 SQIVND come from the germline V gene (reference sequence). There are 13 residues in the CDR3. Here the CDR3 DNA reads TGTGCCAGTAGCCCGACAGGCACAGATACGCAGTATTTT. It specifies CASSPTGTDTQYF.

This sequence joins TRBV2 and TRBJ2-5, with D possibly matching TRBD2 (5 bases). Per the germline V gene, CDR1 is SNHLY and CDR2 is FYNNEI. V lost 10 bases to trimming and J lost 2 bases, with 8 bases between them. CDR3 length: 11 residues. The CDR3, as DNA: TGTGCCACCGAGGGTCAAGAGACCCAGTACTTC. As protein: CATEGQETQYF. Filled out from reference TRBV2 and TRBJ2-5, the complete variable domain reads EPEVTQTPSHQVTQMGQEVILRCVPISNHLYFYWYRQILGQKVEFLVSFYNNEISEKSEIFDDQFSVERPDGSNFTLKIRSTKLEDSAMYFCATEGQETQYFGPGTRLLVL.

The J gene is TRBJ2-1, the V gene TRBV28; 12 bases line up with TRBD2. Germline CDR1 reads MDHEN; CDR2 reads SYDVKM. V trimming: 7 bases; J trimming: 5 bases; junction bases outside the gene matches: 12. This CDR3 has 17 amino acids. The CDR3 DNA is TGTGCCAGCACCAGACTAGCGGGAGATCCCAGTCACAATGAGCAGTTCTTC. It codes for CASTRLAGDPSHNEQFF.

The rearrangement links TRBV28 to TRBJ2-1; 11 nucleotides line up with TRBD2. V lost 5 bases to trimming and J lost 0 bases; unmatched junction nucleotides: 15. Germline V gene sequence: CDR1 MDHEN, CDR2 SYDVKM. The CDR3 runs 20 residues. This CDR3 reads CASSPRTIAGGGSSYNEQFF. Here the CDR3 DNA reads TGTGCCAGCAGTCCTAGAACAATAGCGGGAGGGGGGAGCTCCTACAATGAGCAGTTCTTC.

The chain recombines TRBV28 with TRBJ2-1; D may be TRBD1 (6 bases). The germline V and J ends were trimmed by 2 bases and 5 bases, with 10 bases remaining between them. CDR1 and CDR2 from the germline V gene are MDHEN and SYDVKM. The CDR3 is made up of 14 amino acids. The CDR3 DNA reads TGTGCCAGCAGTTTAGGGGGCCCGGACAATGAGCAGTTCTTC. Translated, it gives CASSLGGPDNEQFF.

This chain joins TRBV7-9 and TRBJ2-7; 7 nucleotides agree with TRBD1. Germline V gives CDR1 SEHNR, CDR2 FQNEAQ (reference sequence). V shed 1 base and J 4 bases; nucleotides not matched to a gene: 4. The CDR3 is 14 residues long. DNA of the CDR3: TGTGCCAGCAGCTTAGGGACAGGCTCGTACGAGCAGTACGTC. It specifies CASSLGTGSYEQYV.

The V gene is TRBV18, the J gene TRBJ1-2, with 8 bases lining up with TRBD1. V lost 5 bases to trimming and J lost 4 bases; unmatched junction nucleotides: 9. This CDR3 is 15 amino acids long. Germline V CDR1 and CDR2: KGHSH, LQKENI. Written as DNA, the CDR3 is TGTGCCAGCTCAGGCCCTCAGGGGGCCTTCTATGGCTACACCTTC. The encoded protein is CASSGPQGAFYGYTF.

The chain recombines TRBV9 with TRBJ2-3, with 9 positions matching TRBD1. CDR1 SGDLS and CDR2 YYNGEE come from the germline V gene. Trimming took 3 bases from V and 1 from J; bases not matched to a gene: 3. This CDR3 has 15 amino acids. The CDR3 coding sequence is TGTGCCAGCAGCGAATGGGACAGGGGCACAGATACGCAGTATTTT. It yields the protein CASSEWDRGTDTQYF.

This clone occurred a few times. The chain combines TRBV7-2 with TRBJ2-3; 7 bases are a match to TRBD2. Germline V CDR1 and CDR2: SGHTA, FQGNSA. This CDR3 spans 16 amino acids. V lost 4 bases to trimming and J lost 5 bases; unmatched junction nucleotides: 12. In DNA form, the CDR3 reads TGTGCCAGCAGCTCAGCAAGACTAGCAGCGCTAGATACGCAGTATTTT. This codes for CASSSARLAALDTQYF.

CDR3 in amino acids: CASRRGPWYEQFF. DNA for the CDR3: TGCGCCAGCAGGAGGGGGCCCTGGTACGAGCAGTTCTTC. This sequence joins TRBV5-1 and TRBJ2-1; 7 positions agree with TRBD1. Germline V gene sequence: CDR1 SGHRS, CDR2 YFSETQ. There are 13 residues in the CDR3. Trimming cost V 5 bases and J 10 bases; bases outside gene matches: 9.

This clone was observed a few times. CDR3 DNA: TGTGCCAGCAGTGACGGCGGGGGGGCCTACAATGAGCAGTTCTTC. Residues: CASSDGGGAYNEQFF. V and J are TRBV6-4 and TRBJ2-1; 9 bases align to TRBD2. This CDR3 has 15 amino acids. Germline V gives CDR1 MRHNA, CDR2 SNTAGT. Trimming at V came to 2 bases and at J to 2 bases, leaving 1 base not matched to a gene.

The rearrangement uses TRBV11-2 and TRBJ2-1; 10 bases agree with TRBD2. The CDR3 is 16 residues long. CDR1 is SGHAT and CDR2 is FQNNGV in the germline V gene. V lost 2 bases and J lost 7; bases outside the gene matches: 8. CDR3 nucleotide sequence: TGTGCCAGCAGCTTAATTCCAGCGGGAGGGCAGAATGAGCAGTTCTTC. Translated, it gives CASSLIPAGGQNEQFF.

The table lists this clone with a few counts. V usage is TRBV11-2 and J usage is TRBJ2-5, with 12 positions matching TRBD2. V was clipped by 5 bases and J by 4 bases; unmatched bases: 8. Germline V CDR1 and CDR2: SGHAT, FQNNGV. The CDR3 runs 16 residues. The CDR3 reads CASSPPLAGGLETQYF. CDR3 nucleotide sequence: TGTGCCAGCAGCCCCCCACTAGCGGGAGGTCTAGAGACCCAGTACTTC. The full variable domain, its missing parts supplied by reference TRBV11-2 and TRBJ2-5, is EAGVAQSPRYKIIEKRQSVAFWCNPISGHATLYWYQQILGQGPKLLIQFQNNGVVDDSQLPKDRFSAERLKGVDSTLKIQPAKLEDSAVYLCASSPPLAGGLETQYFGPGTRLLVL.

This chain joins TRBV11-3 and TRBJ2-1; D may be TRBD1 (6 bases). Germline V lookup: CDR1 SGHNT, CDR2 YENEEA. The ends were cut back, 8 bases at V and 5 bases at J, with 16 bases in the middle. The CDR3 has 14 amino acids. CDR3 sequence (DNA): TGTGCCAGCTCCCAACCGGGACACAACAATGAGCAGTTCTTC. Translated, it gives CASSQPGHNNEQFF.

The V and J genes are TRBV10-2 and TRBJ1-2, with D tentatively TRBD1 (5 bases). The ends were cut back, 3 bases at V and 3 bases at J, with 14 bases in the middle. This CDR3 has 15 residues. Germline V gives CDR1 WSHSY, CDR2 SAAADI. The CDR3 protein is CASSDAGRRDYGYTF. The CDR3 region has the DNA TGCGCCAGCAGTGACGCAGGGAGGAGGGACTATGGCTACACCTTC.